The clone carrying this T cell receptor beta chain was detected once. What it binds is unknown. Trimming took 7 bases from V and 0 from J; bases not matched to a gene: 8. Germline V gene data show CDR1 as GTSNPN and CDR2 as SVGIG (reference sequence). The CDR3 runs to 15 residues. The sample comes from a study of PD-1 blockade in classical Hodgkin lymphoma. Generated by immunoSEQ multiplex PCR, the TCRdb table keeps only in-frame clones and is missing some. The sample has over 70,000 clones, roughly nine tenths seen once; the top ten hold approximately 2.9%. Described time point: cycle 4 day 1 (C4D1), after five to seven weeks of nivolumab. Relapses following autologous stem cell transplantation were seen in all patients, with brentuximab vedotin exposure varying. General study points: Significant TCR diversity gains by C4D1 occurred in CD4+ but not CD8+ cells. Prior to therapy, complete responders displayed diversity much like that of newly diagnosed patients.

This TCR came from a human donor with classical Hodgkin lymphoma. Sequenced material: peripheral blood mononuclear cells (PBMCs), taken before the fourth cycle of nivolumab. This rearrangement joins TRBV30 to TRBJ1-2, with 10 bases aligning to TRBD1. CDR3 sequence: CAYEPGQGANYGYTF. The CDR3 nucleotides are TGTGCCTACGAACCCGGACAGGGGGCTAACTATGGCTACACCTTC.